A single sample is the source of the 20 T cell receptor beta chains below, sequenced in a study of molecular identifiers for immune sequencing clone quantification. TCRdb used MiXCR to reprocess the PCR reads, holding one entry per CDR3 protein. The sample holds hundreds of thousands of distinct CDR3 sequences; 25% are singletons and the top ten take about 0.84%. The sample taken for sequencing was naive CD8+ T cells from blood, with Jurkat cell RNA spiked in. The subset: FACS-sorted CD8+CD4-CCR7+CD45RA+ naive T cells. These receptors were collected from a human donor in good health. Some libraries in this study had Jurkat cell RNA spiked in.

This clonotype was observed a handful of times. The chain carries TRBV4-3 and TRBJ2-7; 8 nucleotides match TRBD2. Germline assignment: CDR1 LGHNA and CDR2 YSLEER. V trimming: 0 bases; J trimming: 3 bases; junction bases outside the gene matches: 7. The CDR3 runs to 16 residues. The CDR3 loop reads CASSQDYEAGVYEQYF. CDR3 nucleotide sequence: TGCGCCAGCAGCCAAGATTATGAAGCGGGAGTCTACGAGCAGTACTTC.

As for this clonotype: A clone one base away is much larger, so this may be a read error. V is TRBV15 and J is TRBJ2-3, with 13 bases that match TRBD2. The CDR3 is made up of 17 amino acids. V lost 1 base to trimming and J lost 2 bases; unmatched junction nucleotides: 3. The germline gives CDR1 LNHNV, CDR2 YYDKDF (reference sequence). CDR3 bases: TGTGCCACCAGCAGAGTGGGGACTAGCGGGGCCACAGATACGCAGTATTTT. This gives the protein CATSRVGTSGATDTQYF.

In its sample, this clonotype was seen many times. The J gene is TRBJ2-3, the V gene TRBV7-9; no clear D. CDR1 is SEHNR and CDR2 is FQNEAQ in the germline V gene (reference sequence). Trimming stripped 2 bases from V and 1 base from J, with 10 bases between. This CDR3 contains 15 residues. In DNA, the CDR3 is TGTGCCAGCAGCTTAATTTGGGATGGCACAGATACGCAGTATTTT. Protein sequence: CASSLIWDGTDTQYF.

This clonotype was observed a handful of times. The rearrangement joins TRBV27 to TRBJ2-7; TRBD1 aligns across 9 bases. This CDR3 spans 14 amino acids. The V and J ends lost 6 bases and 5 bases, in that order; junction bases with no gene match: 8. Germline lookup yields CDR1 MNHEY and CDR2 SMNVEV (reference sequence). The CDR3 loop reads CASSYGTGLDEQYF. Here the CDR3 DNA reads TGTGCCAGCAGCTATGGGACAGGGTTAGACGAGCAGTACTTC.

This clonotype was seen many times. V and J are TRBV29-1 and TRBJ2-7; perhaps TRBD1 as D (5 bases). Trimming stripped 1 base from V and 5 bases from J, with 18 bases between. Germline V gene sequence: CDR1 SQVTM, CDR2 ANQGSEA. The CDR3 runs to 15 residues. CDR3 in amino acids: CSVEAEGAPIDEQYF. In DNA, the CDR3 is TGCAGCGTTGAAGCTGAAGGGGCCCCCATTGACGAGCAGTACTTC.

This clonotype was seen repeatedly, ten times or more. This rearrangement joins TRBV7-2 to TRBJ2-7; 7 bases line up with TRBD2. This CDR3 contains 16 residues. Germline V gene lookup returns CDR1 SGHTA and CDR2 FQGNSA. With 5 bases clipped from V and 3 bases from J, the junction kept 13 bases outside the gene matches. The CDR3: CASSGGLVGGYYEQYF. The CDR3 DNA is TGTGCCAGCAGCGGGGGACTGGTGGGAGGGTACTACGAGCAGTACTTC.

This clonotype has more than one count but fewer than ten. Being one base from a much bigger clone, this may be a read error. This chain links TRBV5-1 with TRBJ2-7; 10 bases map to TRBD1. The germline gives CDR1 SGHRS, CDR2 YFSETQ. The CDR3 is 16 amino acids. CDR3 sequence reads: CASSSSGTGVSYEQSF. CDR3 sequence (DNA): TGCGCCAGCAGCTCGTCCGGGACAGGGGTCTCCTACGAGCAGTCCTTC.

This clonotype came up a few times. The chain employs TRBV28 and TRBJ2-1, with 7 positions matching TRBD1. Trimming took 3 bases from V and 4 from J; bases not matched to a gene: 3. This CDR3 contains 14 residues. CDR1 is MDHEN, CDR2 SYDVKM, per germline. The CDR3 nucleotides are TGTGCCAGCAGTTTGGCGACAGGGTACAATGAGCAGTTCTTC. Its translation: CASSLATGYNEQFF.

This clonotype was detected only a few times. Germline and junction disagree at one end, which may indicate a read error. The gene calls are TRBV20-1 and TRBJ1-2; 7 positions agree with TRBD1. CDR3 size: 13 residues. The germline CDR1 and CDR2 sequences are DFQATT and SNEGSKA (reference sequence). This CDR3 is CGAPGQAVYGYTF. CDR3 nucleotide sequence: TGCGGTGCTCCCGGACAGGCCGTCTATGGCTACACCTTC.

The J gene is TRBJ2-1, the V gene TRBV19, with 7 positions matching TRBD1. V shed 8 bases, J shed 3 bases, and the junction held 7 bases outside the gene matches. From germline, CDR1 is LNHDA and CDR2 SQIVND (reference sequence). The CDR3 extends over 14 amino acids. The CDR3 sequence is CASARQGFYNEQFF. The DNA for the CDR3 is TGTGCCAGTGCAAGACAGGGCTTCTACAATGAGCAGTTCTTC.

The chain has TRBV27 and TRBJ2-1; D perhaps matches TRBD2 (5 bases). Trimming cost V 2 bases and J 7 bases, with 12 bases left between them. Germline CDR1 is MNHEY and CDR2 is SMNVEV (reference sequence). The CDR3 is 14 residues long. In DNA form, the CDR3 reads TGTGCCAGCAGTTTACGAGGGAGCCTTAATGAGCAGTTCTTC. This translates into CASSLRGSLNEQFF.

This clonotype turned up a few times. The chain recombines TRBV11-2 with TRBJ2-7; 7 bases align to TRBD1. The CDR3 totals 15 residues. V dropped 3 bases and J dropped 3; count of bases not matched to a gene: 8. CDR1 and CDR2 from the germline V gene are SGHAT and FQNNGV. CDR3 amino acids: CASSFSRGQNYEQYF. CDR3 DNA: TGTGCCAGCAGCTTTAGTAGGGGACAGAACTACGAGCAGTACTTC.

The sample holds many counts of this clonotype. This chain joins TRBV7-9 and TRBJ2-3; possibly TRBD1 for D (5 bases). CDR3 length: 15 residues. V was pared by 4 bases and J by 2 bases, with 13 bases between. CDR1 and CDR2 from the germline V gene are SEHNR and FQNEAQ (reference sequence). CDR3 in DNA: TGTGCCAGCAGCTCTGGGGCAGGGATCACAGATACGCAGTATTTT. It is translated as CASSSGAGITDTQYF.

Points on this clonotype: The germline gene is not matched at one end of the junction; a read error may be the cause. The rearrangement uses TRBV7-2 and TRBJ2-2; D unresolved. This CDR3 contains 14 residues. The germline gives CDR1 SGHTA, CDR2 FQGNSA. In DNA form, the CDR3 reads TGTGCCAGCAGCTTAGCGGCGAACCCCGGGGAGCTGTTTTTT. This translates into CASSLAANPGELFF.

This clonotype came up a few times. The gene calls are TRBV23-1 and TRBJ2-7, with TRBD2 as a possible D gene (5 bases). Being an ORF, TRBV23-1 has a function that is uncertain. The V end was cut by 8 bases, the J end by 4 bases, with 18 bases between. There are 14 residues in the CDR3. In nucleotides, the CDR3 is TGCGCCAGCGGCCTACGGGGTCCCCCTTACGAGCAGTACTTC. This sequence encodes CASGLRGPPYEQYF.

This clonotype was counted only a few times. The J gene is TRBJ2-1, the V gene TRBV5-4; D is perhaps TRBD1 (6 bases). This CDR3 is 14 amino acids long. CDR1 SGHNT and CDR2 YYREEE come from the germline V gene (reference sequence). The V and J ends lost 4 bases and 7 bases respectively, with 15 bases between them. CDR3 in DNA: TGTGCCAGCAGCCCGACCAGGGGTAAGAATGAGCAGTTCTTC. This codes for CASSPTRGKNEQFF.

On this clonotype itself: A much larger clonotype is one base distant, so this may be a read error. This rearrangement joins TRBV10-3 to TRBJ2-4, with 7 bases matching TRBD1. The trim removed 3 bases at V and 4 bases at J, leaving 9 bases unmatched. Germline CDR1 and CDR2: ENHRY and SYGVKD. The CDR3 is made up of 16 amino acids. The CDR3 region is CAISERGQEWKNIQYF. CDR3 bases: TGTGCCATCAGTGAACGAGGACAGGAGTGGAAAAACATTCAGTACTTC.

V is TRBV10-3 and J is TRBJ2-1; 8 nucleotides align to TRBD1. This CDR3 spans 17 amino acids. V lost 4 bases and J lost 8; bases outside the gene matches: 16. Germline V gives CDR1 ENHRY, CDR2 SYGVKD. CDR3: CAISGFGQGALVDEQFF. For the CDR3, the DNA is TGTGCCATCAGTGGATTCGGTCAGGGGGCCCTTGTAGATGAGCAGTTCTTC.

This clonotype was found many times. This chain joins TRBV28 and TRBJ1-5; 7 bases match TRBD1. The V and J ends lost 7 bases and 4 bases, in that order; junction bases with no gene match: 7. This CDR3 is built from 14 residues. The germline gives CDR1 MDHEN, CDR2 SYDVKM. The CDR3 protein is CASKRQGFNQPQHF. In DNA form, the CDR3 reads TGTGCCAGCAAACGACAGGGTTTTAATCAGCCCCAGCATTTT.

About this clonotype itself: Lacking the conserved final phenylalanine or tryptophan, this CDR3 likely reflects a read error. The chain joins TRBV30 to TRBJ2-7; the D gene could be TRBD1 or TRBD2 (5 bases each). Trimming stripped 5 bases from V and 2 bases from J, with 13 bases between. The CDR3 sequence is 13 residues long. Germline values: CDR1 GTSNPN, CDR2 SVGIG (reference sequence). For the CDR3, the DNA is TGTGCCTGGGCCCCACCGGGACCCTACGAGCAGTACCCC. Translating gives CAWAPPGPYEQYP.